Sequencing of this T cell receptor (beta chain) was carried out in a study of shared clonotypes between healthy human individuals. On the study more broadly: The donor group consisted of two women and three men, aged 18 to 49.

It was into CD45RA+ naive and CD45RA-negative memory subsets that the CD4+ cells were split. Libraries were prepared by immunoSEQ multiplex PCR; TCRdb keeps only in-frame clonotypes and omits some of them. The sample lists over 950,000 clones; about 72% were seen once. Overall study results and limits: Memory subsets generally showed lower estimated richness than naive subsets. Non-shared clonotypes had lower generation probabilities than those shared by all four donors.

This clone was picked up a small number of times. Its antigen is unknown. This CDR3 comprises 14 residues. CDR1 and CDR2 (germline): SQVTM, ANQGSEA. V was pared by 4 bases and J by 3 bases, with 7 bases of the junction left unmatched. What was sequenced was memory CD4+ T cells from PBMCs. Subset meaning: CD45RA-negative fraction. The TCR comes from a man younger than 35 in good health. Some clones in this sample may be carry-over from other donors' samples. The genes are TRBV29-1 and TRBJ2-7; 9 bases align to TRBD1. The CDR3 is CSVASGQGFYEQYF. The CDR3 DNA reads TGCAGCGTTGCCTCGGGACAGGGATTCTACGAGCAGTACTTC.